This paragraph covers one T cell receptor (beta chain) sequence. Antigen: not known. This record comes from a study of T cell responses to AZD1222 COVID-19 vaccine. Overall study results and limits: All repertoire sampling was performed exclusively after the peak T cell response. Only a handful of AZD1222 recipients, several in all, had baseline seropositivity. Mapped onto spike, vaccine-associated CD4 TCRs spanned it and were dominant at 160-218 and 743-854. There were mostly white British donors and more females than males, and clonal diversity was possibly underestimated.

Repertoires were generated with immunoSEQ multiplex PCR, while TCRdb's copy carries only in-frame clones and drops some. The sample yields about 150,000 clones, about 90% seen once. With 7 bases removed from V and 3 bases from J, the gap between germline ends came to 16 bases. The CDR3 sequence is 15 residues long. Germline CDR1 and CDR2: MNHEY and SVGEGT. The receptor's source is an adult in good health. The V and J genes are TRBV6-2 or TRBV6-3 and TRBJ2-4; TRBD1 or TRBD2 may be the D gene (5 bases each). The material sequenced was peripheral blood, taken on day 0 of AZD1222 vaccination. The CDR3 spells CASTPPGPSKNIQYF. The CDR3 DNA sequence: TGTGCCAGCACCCCACCGGGACCAAGCAAAAACATTCAGTACTTC.